The entry below describes one T cell receptor beta chain. The sample belongs to a study of T cells after yellow fever vaccination. Broader study findings: Though it reached lower strength, the secondary response hit its peak faster, day 5 versus 15.

TCRdb recomputed calls from the 5' RACE reads with MiXCR, one row per CDR3 protein. The sample lists just under 85,000 distinct CDR3 sequences, 13% occurring once. Germline loops: CDR1 DFQATT, CDR2 SNEGSKA (reference sequence). The CDR3 covers 17 residues. The V segment lost 5 bases and the J segment 1 base; nucleotides outside the gene matches: 5. The material was CD8+ T cells not binding an NS4B(214-222) dextramer, sorted from PBMCs, obtained 21 days after the first yellow fever vaccination. The TCR was taken from a man younger than 35 who received the YFV17D yellow fever vaccine. This chain links TRBV20-1 with TRBJ2-1; 16 bases align to TRBD2. CDR3 nucleotide sequence: TGCAGTGCTCCCGGGACTAGCGGGGGGGCTTCCTACAATGAGCAGTTCTTC. The encoded protein is CSAPGTSGGASYNEQFF.